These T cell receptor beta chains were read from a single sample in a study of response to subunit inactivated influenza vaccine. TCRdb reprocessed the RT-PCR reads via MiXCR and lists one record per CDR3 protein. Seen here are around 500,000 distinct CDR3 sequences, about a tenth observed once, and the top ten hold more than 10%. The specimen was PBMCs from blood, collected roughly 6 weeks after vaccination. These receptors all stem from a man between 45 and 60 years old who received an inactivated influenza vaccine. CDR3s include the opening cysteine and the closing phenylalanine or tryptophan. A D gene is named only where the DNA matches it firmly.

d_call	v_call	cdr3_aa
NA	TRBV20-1	CSASSTLSSYEQYF
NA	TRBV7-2	CASSMTAYGYTF
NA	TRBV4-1	CASSQEVTMNTEAFF
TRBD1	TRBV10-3	CAIGDRGGQETQYF
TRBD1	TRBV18	CASSPPDREYQETQYF
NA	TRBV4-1	CASSQVSGEQYF
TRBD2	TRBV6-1	CASSRTSGSLYEQYF
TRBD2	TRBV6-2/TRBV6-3	CASTLGGLDYNEQFF
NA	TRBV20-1	CSARDRRARGDEQFF
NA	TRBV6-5	CASSTPAGQMNTEAFF
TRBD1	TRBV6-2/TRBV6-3	CASSYRRDRGDQPQHF
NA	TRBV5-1	CASQGGDTYNEQFF
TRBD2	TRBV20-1	CSASGLAGGIDTQYF
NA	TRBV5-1	CASSFGQRNTEAFF
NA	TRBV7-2	CASSFWGRTGELFF
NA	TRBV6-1	CASIPDVSGNTIYF
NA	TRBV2	CASSVELTGELFF
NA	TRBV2	CASSQPSESGGVYADTQYF
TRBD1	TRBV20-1	CSAREGGFGNQPQHF
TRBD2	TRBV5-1	CASSRYPGLAAYNEQFF
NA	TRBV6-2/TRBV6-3	CASRERGYEQFF
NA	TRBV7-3	CASSLDLFGTYNEQFF
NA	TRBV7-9	CASSLSAGELFF
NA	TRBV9	CASSVEGGFAYEQYF
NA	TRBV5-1	CASSDDRASDTQYF
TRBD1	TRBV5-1	CASSLAPGGFNSYEQYF
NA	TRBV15	CATSRVLSSTDTQYF
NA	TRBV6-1	CASSPQVAYEQYF
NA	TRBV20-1	CSARTLDGYTF
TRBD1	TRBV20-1	CSAPTGAAYNSPLHF
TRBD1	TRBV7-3	CASSTSGGPGELFF
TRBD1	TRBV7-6	CASSLPFRGRMADTQYF
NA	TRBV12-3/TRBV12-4	CASSLFGGVNQPQHF
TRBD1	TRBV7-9	CASSRQQGVIGEQFF
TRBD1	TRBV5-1	CASSPGTGSGQPQHF